The rows below give T cell receptor beta chains drawn from one sample of a study of OX40 agonist ivuxolimab in advanced cancers. Generated by immunoSEQ multiplex PCR, the TCRdb table keeps only in-frame clones and is missing some. The sample records about 67,000 clones, approximately 80% being singletons. Sequencing used CD4+ or CD8+ T cells sorted from blood, obtained in a trial of the OX40 agonist ivuxolimab. The receptor set was obtained from an adult with an advanced solid tumor such as melanoma, head and neck, liver or kidney cancer. Each CDR3 is given with its conserved first and last residue. A D gene is named only where the DNA matches it firmly. The size entry is marked missing in some rows and otherwise reads once, few, many or a size class.

abundance	d_gene	v_gene	j_gene	CDR3nt	CDR3aa
NA	NA	TRBV5-8	TRBJ2-5	TGTGCCAGCAGCTTGGAACCGGCGGTGACGGGGGTGGAGACCCAGTACTTC	CASSLEPAVTGVETQYF
medium-sized	NA	TRBV2	TRBJ1-1	TGTGCCAGCAGCCTTCGGGGGAACACTGAAGCTTTCTTT	CASSLRGNTEAFF
NA	TRBD1	TRBV18	TRBJ1-5	TGTGCCAGCTCAGCGGGACAGGGGAATCAGCCCCAGCATTTT	CASSAGQGNQPQHF
few	NA	TRBV5-6	TRBJ1-2	TGTGCCAGCACGCCGGCCCCGCTAGACTATGGCTACACCTTC	CASTPAPLDYGYTF
NA	NA	TRBV6-5	TRBJ1-2	TGTGCCAGCAGACCCCGGGGGGGCTCTGGCTACACCTTC	CASRPRGGSGYTF
NA	NA	TRBV9	TRBJ2-3	TGTGCCAGCAGCCCCCCAGGAGTCGGTACAGATACGCAGTATTTT	CASSPPGVGTDTQYF
NA	TRBD1	TRBV29-1	TRBJ2-3	TGCAGCGTTGGACAGGGGGATTACACAGATACGCAGTATTTT	CSVGQGDYTDTQYF
NA	TRBD1	TRBV18	TRBJ2-6	TGTGCCAGCTCACCACGGACAGGGGGCTCTGGGGCCAACGTCCTGACTTTC	CASSPRTGGSGANVLTF
once	TRBD2	TRBV7-2	TRBJ2-3	TGTGCCAGCGCTCGTCCCCTGCGGGGGGGCTCAGATACGCAGTATTTT	CASARPLRGGSDTQYF
NA	NA	TRBV5-4	TRBJ1-1	TGTGCCAGCAGCTTGCCCGGGGGCGCCCTGAGCTTT	CASSLPGGALSF
NA	NA	TRBV28	TRBJ2-3	TGTGCCAGCACCACAATACAGGGAACAGATACGCAGTATTTT	CASTTIQGTDTQYF
NA	NA	TRBV14	TRBJ1-1	TGTGCCAGCAGCTATCGGGGGGAGAACACTGAAGCTTTCTTT	CASSYRGENTEAFF
NA	NA	TRBV10-1	TRBJ2-1	TGCGCCAGCAGTGACTCCTACAATGAGCAGTTCTTC	CASSDSYNEQFF
NA	TRBD2	TRBV30	TRBJ2-7	TGTGCCTGGGGGACTAGCGGGAGTTACGAGCAGTACTTC	CAWGTSGSYEQYF
many	NA	TRBV21-1	TRBJ1-1	TGTGCCAGCAGCAAAGGTTGGGAGGGGTTGACTGAAGCTTTCTTT	CASSKGWEGLTEAFF
NA	TRBD2	TRBV5-4	TRBJ2-5	TGTGCCAGCAGCCCCGGGACTAGTGAGACCCAGTACTTC	CASSPGTSETQYF
NA	NA	TRBV23-1	TRBJ2-7	TGCGCCAGCCAACAACAGGCCCCTCAGTACTTC	CASQQQAPQYF
NA	NA	TRBV29-1	TRBJ1-5	TGCAGCGCCTGTTTGGCAGCAAATCAGCCCCAGCATTTT	CSACLAANQPQHF
NA	NA	TRBV10-3	TRBJ1-4	TGTGCCGTGGGGATTCCTTCAGGGGATAATGAAAAACTGTTTTTT	CAVGIPSGDNEKLFF
once	TRBD1	TRBV5-6	TRBJ1-2	TGTGCCAGCAGCGAGTACCGCGGGACAGGGGGAGCTAACTATGGCTACACCTTC	CASSEYRGTGGANYGYTF
NA	TRBD1	TRBV4-3	TRBJ1-4	TGCGCCAGCAGCCCAGACAGACAGGGGGTTAATGAAAAACTGTTTTTT	CASSPDRQGVNEKLFF
NA	NA	TRBV7-6	TRBJ1-3	TGTGCCAGCAGCCTAGCCGTGCCGGGGGAGAGCAGAAACACCATATATTTT	CASSLAVPGESRNTIYF
NA	NA	TRBV6-1	TRBJ2-3	TGTGCCAGCACAGGGATCACCACAGATACGCAGTATTTT	CASTGITTDTQYF
NA	NA	TRBV5-1	TRBJ1-1	TGCGCCAGCAGCTTGGTGGGGGCAATTGGCACTGAAGCTTTCTTT	CASSLVGAIGTEAFF
NA	NA	TRBV4-1	TRBJ1-6	TGCGCCAGCAGCCAAGTGATCCGGGATTCACCCCTCCACTTT	CASSQVIRDSPLHF
NA	NA	TRBV7-9	TRBJ2-3	TGTGCCAGCAGCTTCTCCCCCCCAGATACGCAGTATTTT	CASSFSPPDTQYF
NA	NA	TRBV11-2	TRBJ2-7	TGTGCCAGCAGCTTAGATCGGACCAAGGCCGAGCAGTACTTC	CASSLDRTKAEQYF
NA	TRBD1	TRBV2	TRBJ2-5	TGTGCCAGCAGTGGAGGGGACAGGGGGCGCCTCGCTAGCGGGGGTCAAGAGACCCAGTACTTC	CASSGGDRGRLASGGQETQYF
NA	TRBD1	TRBV18	TRBJ1-2	TGTGCCAGCTCACGGAACGGACAGGGAAACTATGGCTACACCTTC	CASSRNGQGNYGYTF
NA	NA	TRBV7-2	TRBJ2-2	TGTGCCAGCAGCTTCAGGGCCGGGGAGCTGTTTTTT	CASSFRAGELFF
NA	TRBD2	TRBV28	TRBJ2-3	TGTGCCAGCAGTTTTCTTAGCGGGACCGATACGCAGTATTTT	CASSFLSGTDTQYF
few	NA	TRBV19	TRBJ1-1	TGTGCCAGTAGAGAAACAGGGAAAGGAGCTTTCTTT	CASRETGKGAFF
NA	NA	TRBV5-1	TRBJ1-3	TGCGCCAGCAGCTTGGTCCCGGGGGACTTAGCTGGAAACACCATATATTTT	CASSLVPGDLAGNTIYF
few	NA	TRBV2	TRBJ1-6	TGTGCCAGCAGTGAAGACGGGCAGATCAATTCACCCCTCCACTTT	CASSEDGQINSPLHF
NA	TRBD2	TRBV7-2	TRBJ2-3	TGTGCCAGCAGCTTAGTCGGGACTAGCGCTAGCACAGATACGCAGTATTTT	CASSLVGTSASTDTQYF
few	TRBD1	TRBV19	TRBJ1-6	TGTGCCAGTAACGACAGGGGGGATAATTCACCCCTCCACTTT	CASNDRGDNSPLHF
NA	TRBD1	TRBV7-3	TRBJ2-1	TGTGCCAGCAGCTCTACAGGGGCGGACGGGCAGTTCTTC	CASSSTGADGQFF
NA	NA	TRBV5-4	TRBJ2-2	TGTGCCAGCAGCTTGGAACTAGGGTCGAACACCGGGGAGCTGTTTTTT	CASSLELGSNTGELFF
NA	TRBD2	TRBV28	TRBJ2-7	TGTGCCAGCAGTTTCTCGCCGACTAGCGGGAGTAACGAGCAGTACTTC	CASSFSPTSGSNEQYF
NA	NA	TRBV2	TRBJ1-1	TGTGCCAGCACCCCTAACACTGAAGCTTTCTTT	CASTPNTEAFF
once	TRBD2	TRBV4-1	TRBJ2-1	TGCGCCAGCAGCCAAGATAGGTCTAGCGGGAGACTGAGGGGGAATGAGCAGTTCTTC	CASSQDRSSGRLRGNEQFF
NA	NA	TRBV7-8	TRBJ2-7	TGTGCCAGCAGCTTAGCTGCCCGGGACGAGCAGTACTTC	CASSLAARDEQYF
NA	NA	TRBV5-1	TRBJ2-5	TGCGCCAGCAGCTTGGGGCTGGGGGTAGCGGACGGGAAAGAGACCCAGTACTTC	CASSLGLGVADGKETQYF
NA	TRBD1	TRBV2	TRBJ2-3	TGTGCCAGCAGTGTGTCCAGGACAGGGCGAGCAGATACGCAGTATTTT	CASSVSRTGRADTQYF
NA	NA	TRBV27	TRBJ2-7	TGTGCCAGCAGTCGTACAGGGAGGGTTTCCTACGAGCAGTACTTC	CASSRTGRVSYEQYF
NA	NA	TRBV5-1	TRBJ2-3	TGCGCCAGCAGGGGGACCCCAAGCACAGATACGCAGTATTTT	CASRGTPSTDTQYF
NA	NA	TRBV5-4	TRBJ1-1	TGTGCCAGCAGCAAACAGGGTGACACTGAAGCTTTCTTT	CASSKQGDTEAFF
medium-sized	NA	TRBV10-3	TRBJ2-2	TGTGCCATCGGTGGGGCGGAGAACACCGGGGAGCTGTTTTTT	CAIGGAENTGELFF
NA	TRBD2	TRBV7-2	TRBJ2-2	TGTGCCAGCAGCTCCACTAGCGGGAGTCTCACCGGGGAGCTGTTTTTT	CASSSTSGSLTGELFF
NA	NA	TRBV10-3	TRBJ1-2	TGTGCCATCGGAACCGGGGCCCCCCATGGCTACACCTTC	CAIGTGAPHGYTF
NA	TRBD1	TRBV7-2	TRBJ1-2	TGTGCCAGCAGCTTCGGGACAGGATATGGCTACACCTTC	CASSFGTGYGYTF
once	NA	TRBV5-1	TRBJ2-3	TGCGCCAGCAGCTTCCGGGACCCATTCACAGATACGCAGTATTTT	CASSFRDPFTDTQYF